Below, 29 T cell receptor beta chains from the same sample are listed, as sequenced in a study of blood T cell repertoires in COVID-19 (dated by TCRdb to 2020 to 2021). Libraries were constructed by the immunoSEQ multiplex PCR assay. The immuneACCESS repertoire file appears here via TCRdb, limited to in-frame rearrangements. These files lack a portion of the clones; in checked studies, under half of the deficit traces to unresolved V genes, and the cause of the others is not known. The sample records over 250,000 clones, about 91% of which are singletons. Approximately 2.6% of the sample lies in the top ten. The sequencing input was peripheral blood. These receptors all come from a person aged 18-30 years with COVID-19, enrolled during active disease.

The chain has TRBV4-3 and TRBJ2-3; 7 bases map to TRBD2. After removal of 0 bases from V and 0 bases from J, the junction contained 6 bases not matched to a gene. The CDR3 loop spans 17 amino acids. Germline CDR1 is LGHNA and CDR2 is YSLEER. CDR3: CASSQDRGRDSTDTQYF. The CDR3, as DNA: TGCGCCAGCAGCCAAGATCGAGGGAGGGATAGCACAGATACGCAGTATTTT.

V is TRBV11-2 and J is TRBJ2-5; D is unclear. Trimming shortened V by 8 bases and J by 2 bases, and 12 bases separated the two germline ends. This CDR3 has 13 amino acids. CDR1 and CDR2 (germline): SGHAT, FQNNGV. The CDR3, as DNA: TGTGCCAGCGAGAGTTCTCTTCAAGAGACCCAGTACTTC. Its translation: CASESSLQETQYF. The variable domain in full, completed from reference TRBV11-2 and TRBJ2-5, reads EAGVAQSPRYKIIEKRQSVAFWCNPISGHATLYWYQQILGQGPKLLIQFQNNGVVDDSQLPKDRFSAERLKGVDSTLKIQPAKLEDSAVYLCASESSLQETQYFGPGTRLLVL.

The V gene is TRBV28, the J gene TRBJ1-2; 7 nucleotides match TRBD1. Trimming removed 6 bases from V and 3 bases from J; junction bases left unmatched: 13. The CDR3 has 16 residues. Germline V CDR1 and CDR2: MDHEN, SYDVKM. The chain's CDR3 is CASSPPRQGRDYGYTF. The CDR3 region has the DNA TGTGCCAGCAGCCCCCCTCGACAGGGTCGGGACTATGGCTACACCTTC.

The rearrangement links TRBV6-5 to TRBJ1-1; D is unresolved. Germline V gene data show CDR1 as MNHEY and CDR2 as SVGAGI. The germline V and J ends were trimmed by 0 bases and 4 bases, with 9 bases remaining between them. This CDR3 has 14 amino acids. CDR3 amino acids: CASSYSWAGTEAFF. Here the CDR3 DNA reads TGTGCCAGCAGTTACTCTTGGGCTGGCACTGAAGCTTTCTTT.

This chain's CDR3 is CASNEGLAEETQYF. CDR3 in DNA: TGTGCCAGCAATGAGGGACTAGCGGAAGAGACCCAGTACTTC. V gene TRBV28 combines with J gene TRBJ2-5, with 11 bases aligning to TRBD2. CDR1 and CDR2 (germline): MDHEN, SYDVKM. CDR3 length equals 14 residues. Germline trimming cut 7 bases from V and 3 bases from J; bases unmatched to any gene: 4.

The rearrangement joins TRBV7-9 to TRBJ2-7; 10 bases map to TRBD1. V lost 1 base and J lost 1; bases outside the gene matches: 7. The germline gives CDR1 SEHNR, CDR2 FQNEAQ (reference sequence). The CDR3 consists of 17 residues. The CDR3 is CASSLGMGDRGSYEQYF. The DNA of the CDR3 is TGTGCCAGCAGCTTAGGGATGGGGGACAGGGGTTCCTACGAGCAGTACTTC. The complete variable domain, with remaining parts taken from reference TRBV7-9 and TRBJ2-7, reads DTGVSQNPRHKITKRGQNVTFRCDPISEHNRLYWYRQTLGQGPEFLTYFQNEAQLEKSRLLSDRFSAERPKGSFSTLEIQRTEQGDSAMYLCASSLGMGDRGSYEQYFGPGTRLTVT.

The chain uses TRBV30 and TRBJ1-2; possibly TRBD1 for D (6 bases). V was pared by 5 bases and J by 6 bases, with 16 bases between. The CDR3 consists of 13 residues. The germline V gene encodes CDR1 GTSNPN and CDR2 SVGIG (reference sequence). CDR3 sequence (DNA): TGTGCCTGGGCAACAGGGAATTCGGATGGCTACACCTTC. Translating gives CAWATGNSDGYTF.

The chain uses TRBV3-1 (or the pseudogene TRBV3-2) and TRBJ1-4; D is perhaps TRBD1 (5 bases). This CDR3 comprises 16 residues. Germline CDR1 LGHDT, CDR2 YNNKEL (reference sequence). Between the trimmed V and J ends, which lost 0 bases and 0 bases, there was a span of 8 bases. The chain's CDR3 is CASSQDRGSTNEKLFF. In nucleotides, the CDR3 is TGTGCCAGCAGCCAAGATCGGGGGTCAACTAATGAAAAACTGTTTTTT.

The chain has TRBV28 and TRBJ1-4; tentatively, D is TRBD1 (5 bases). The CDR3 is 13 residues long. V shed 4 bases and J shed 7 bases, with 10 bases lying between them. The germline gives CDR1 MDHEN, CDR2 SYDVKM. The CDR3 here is CASSWGFGEKLFF. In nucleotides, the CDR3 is TGTGCCAGCAGTTGGGGCTTTGGTGAAAAACTGTTTTTT.

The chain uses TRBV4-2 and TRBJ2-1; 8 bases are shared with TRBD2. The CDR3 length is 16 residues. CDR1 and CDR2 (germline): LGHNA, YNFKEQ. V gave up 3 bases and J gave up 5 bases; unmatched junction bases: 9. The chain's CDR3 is CASSHDLSGINNEQFF. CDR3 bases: TGTGCCAGCAGCCACGACCTTAGCGGGATTAACAATGAGCAGTTCTTC.

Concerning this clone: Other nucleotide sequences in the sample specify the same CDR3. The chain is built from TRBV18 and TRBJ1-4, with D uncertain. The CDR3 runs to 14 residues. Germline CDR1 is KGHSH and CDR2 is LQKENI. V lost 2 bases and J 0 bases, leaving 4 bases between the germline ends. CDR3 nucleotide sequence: TGTGCCAGCTCACCAAGCGCAACTAATGAAAAACTGTTTTTT. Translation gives CASSPSATNEKLFF.

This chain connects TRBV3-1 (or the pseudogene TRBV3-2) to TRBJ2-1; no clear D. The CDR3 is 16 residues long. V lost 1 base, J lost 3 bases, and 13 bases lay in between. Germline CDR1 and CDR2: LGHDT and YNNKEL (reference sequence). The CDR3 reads CASSQVTPTDYNEQFF. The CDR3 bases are TGTGCCAGCAGCCAAGTAACACCCACAGACTACAATGAGCAGTTCTTC.

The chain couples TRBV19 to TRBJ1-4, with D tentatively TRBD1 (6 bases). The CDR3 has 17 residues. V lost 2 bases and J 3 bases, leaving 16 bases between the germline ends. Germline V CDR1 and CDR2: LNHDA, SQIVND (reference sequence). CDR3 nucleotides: TGTGCCAGTAGTATAACCAGGGAGGGGGTGCCTAATGAAAAACTGTTTTTT. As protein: CASSITREGVPNEKLFF.

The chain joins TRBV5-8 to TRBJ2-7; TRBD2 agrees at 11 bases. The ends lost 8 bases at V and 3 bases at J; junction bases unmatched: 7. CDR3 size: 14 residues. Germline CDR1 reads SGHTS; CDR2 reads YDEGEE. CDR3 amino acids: CASLTSGSGYEQYF. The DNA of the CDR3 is TGTGCCAGTCTTACTAGCGGGAGTGGCTACGAGCAGTACTTC.

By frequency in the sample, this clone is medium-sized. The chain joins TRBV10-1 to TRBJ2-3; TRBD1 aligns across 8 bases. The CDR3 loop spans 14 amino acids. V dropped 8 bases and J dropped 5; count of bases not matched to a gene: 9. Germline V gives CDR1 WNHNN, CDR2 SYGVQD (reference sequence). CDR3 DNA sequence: TGCGCCAGCTATGCCAGGGGGCACGGAGATACGCAGTATTTT. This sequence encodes CASYARGHGDTQYF.

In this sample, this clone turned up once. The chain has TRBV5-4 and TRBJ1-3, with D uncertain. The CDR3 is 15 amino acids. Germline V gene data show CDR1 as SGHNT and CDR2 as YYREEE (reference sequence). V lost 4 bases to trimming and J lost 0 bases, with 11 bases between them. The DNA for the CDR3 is TGTGCCAGCAGCCCGGGGTGGGGCTCTGGAAACACCATATATTTT. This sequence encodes CASSPGWGSGNTIYF.

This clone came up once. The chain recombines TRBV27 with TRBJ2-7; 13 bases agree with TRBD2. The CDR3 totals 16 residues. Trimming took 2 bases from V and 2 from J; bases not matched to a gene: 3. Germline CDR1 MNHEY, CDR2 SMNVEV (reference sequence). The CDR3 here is CASSLQLAGGPYEQYF. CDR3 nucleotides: TGTGCCAGCAGTTTACAACTAGCGGGAGGGCCCTACGAGCAGTACTTC.

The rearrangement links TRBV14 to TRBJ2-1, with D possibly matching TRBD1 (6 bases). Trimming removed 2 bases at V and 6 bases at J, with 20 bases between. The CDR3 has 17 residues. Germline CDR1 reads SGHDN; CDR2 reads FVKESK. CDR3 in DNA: TGTGCCAGCAGCCAACATATGGTGGGGGCCCTGAGCAATGAGCAGTTCTTC. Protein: CASSQHMVGALSNEQFF.

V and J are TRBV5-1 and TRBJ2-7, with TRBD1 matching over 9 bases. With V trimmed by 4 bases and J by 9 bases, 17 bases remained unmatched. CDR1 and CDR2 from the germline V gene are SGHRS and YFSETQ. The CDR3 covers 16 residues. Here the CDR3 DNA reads TGCGCCAGCAGCCCGACGTGGGACAGGGATTTTACGGTGCAGTACTTC. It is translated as CASSPTWDRDFTVQYF.

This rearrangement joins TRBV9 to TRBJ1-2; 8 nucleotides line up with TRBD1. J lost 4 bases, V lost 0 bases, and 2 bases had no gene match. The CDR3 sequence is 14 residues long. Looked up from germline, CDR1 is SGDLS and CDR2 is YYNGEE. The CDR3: CASSVATGAYGYTF. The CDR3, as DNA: TGTGCCAGCAGCGTAGCGACAGGGGCCTATGGCTACACCTTC.

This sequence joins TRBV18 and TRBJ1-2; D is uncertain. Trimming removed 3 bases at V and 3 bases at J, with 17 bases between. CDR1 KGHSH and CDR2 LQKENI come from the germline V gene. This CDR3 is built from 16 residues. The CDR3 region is CASSPRAGKFDYGYTF. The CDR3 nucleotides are TGTGCCAGCTCACCCCGGGCGGGAAAATTCGACTATGGCTACACCTTC.

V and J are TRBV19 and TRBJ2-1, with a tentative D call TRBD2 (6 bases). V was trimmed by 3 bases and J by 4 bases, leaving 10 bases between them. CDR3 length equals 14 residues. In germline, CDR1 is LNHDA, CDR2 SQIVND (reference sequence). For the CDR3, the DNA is TGTGCCAGTAGTATCCTGGACTATTACAATGAGCAGTTCTTC. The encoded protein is CASSILDYYNEQFF.

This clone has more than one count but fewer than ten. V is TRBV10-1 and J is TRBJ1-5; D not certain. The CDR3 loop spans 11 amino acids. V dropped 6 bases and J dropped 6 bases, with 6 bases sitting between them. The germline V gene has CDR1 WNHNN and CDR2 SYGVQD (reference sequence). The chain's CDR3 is CASRWSQPQHF. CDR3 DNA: TGCGCCAGCAGATGGAGTCAGCCCCAGCATTTT.

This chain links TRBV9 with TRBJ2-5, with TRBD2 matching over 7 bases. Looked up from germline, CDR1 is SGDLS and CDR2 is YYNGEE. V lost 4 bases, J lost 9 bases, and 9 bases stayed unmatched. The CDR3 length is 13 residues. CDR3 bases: TGTGCCAGCAGCACTATCATTGGGGGGGCCCAGTACTTC. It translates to CASSTIIGGAQYF.

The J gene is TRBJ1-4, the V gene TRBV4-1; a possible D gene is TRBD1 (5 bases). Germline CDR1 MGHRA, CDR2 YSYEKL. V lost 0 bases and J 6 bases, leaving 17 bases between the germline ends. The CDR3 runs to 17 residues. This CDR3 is CASSQDRDAGRDEKLFF. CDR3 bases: TGCGCCAGCAGCCAAGATCGGGATGCGGGACGTGATGAAAAACTGTTTTTT.

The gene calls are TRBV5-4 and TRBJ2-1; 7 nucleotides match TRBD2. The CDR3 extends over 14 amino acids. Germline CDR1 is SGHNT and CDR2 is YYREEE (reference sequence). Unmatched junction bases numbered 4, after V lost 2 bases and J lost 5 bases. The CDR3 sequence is CASSFGGGHNEQFF. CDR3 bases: TGTGCCAGCAGCTTCGGGGGAGGGCACAATGAGCAGTTCTTC.

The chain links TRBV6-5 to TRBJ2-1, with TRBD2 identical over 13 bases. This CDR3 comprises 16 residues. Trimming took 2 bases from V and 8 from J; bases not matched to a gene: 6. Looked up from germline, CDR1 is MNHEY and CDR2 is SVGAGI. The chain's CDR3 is CASSYTLAGGQDEQFF. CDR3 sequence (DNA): TGTGCCAGCAGTTACACACTAGCGGGAGGGCAGGATGAGCAGTTCTTC.

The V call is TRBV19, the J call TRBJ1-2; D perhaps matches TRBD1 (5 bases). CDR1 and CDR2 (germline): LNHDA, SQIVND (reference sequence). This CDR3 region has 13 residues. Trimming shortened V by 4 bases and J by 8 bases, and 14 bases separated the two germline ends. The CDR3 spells CASSTQGHLGYTF. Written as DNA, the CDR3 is TGTGCCAGTAGTACCCAAGGACACCTCGGCTACACCTTC.

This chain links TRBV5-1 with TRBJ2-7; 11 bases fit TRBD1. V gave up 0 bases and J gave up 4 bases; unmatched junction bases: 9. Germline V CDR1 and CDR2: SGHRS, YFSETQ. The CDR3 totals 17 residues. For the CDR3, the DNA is TGCGCCAGCAGCTTGGCCCGGGACAGGGGGACTTTATACGAGCAGTACTTC. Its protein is CASSLARDRGTLYEQYF.